This T cell receptor beta chain comes out of a study of Graves' ophthalmopathy and Graves' hyperthyroidism. The CDR3 is 15 residues long. The germline gives CDR1 SGHRS, CDR2 YFSETQ. Germline trimming cut 2 bases from V and 5 bases from J; bases unmatched to any gene: 6. Amplification targeted the TCR beta CDR3 regions, with RNA transcripts as the source material. HTBI primers served in a first-round RT-PCR, which a second-round multiplex PCR followed. Via MiXCR, TCRdb re-called the multiplex PCR reads, giving one row per CDR3 protein. Here the sample spans about 370,000 distinct CDR3 sequences, 17% being singletons.

V and J are TRBV5-1 and TRBJ2-2; TRBD1 matches at 7 bases. The sequenced sample consisted of peripheral blood. This TCR derives from an adult woman with stable Graves' hyperthyroidism. CDR3 residues: CASSFDRADTGELFF. CDR3 DNA sequence: TGCGCCAGCAGCTTCGACAGGGCGGATACCGGGGAGCTGTTTTTT.